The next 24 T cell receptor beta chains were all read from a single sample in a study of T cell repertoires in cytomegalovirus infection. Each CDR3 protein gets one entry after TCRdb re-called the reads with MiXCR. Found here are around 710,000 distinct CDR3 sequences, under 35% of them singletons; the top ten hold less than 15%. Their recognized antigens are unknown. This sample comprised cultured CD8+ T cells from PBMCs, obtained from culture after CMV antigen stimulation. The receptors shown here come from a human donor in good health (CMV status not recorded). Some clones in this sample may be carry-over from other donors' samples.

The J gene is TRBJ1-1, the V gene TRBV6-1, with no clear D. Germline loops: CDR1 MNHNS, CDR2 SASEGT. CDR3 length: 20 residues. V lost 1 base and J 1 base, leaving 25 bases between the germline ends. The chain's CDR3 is CASSEGYRVYYSTQNTEAFF. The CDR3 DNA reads TGTGCCAGCAGTGAAGGCTACCGAGTATACTACAGTACCCAGAACACTGAAGCTTTCTTT.

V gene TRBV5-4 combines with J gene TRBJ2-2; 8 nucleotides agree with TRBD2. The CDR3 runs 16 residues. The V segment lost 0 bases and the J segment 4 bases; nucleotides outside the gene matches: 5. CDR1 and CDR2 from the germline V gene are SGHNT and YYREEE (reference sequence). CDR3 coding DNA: TGTGCCAGCAGCTTGGACCCAGCGGGGGTCACCGGGGAGCTGTTTTTT. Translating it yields CASSLDPAGVTGELFF.

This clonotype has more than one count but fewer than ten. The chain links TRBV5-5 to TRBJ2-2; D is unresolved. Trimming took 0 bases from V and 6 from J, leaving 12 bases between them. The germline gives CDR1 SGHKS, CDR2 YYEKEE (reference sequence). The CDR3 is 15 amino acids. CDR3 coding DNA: TGTGCCAGCAGCTTGGAACCGACCTTTCCCGGGGAGCTGTTTTTT. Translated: CASSLEPTFPGELFF.

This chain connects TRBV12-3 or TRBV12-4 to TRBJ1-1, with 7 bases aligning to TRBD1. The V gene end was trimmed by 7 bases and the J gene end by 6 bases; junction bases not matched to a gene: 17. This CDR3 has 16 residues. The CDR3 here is CASTFLGDRGIPEAFF. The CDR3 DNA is TGTGCCAGCACATTTCTGGGGGACAGAGGTATCCCTGAAGCTTTCTTT.

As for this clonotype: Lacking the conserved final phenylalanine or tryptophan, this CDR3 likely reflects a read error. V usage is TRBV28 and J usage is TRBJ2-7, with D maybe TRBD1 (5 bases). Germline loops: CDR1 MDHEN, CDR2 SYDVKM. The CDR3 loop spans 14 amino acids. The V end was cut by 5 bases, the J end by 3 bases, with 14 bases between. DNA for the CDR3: TGTGCCAGCAGTGACGAGACAGCGTTCTACGAGCAGTACGGG. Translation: CASSDETAFYEQYG.

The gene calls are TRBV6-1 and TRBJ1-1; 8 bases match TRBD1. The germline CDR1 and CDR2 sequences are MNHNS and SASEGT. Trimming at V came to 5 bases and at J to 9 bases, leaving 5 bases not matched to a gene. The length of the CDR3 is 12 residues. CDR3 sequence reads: CASSSWDRKAFF. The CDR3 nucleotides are TGTGCCAGCAGTTCTTGGGACAGGAAAGCTTTCTTT.

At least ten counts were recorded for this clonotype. The DNA for the CDR3 is TGTGCCAGCAGTCCCGGGACTAGCGGGGTAGAGCAGTACTTC. Residues: CASSPGTSGVEQYF. The chain recombines TRBV27 with TRBJ2-7; TRBD2 agrees at 13 bases. The ends lost 5 bases at V and 7 bases at J; junction bases unmatched: 5. Germline CDR1 is MNHEY and CDR2 is SMNVEV (reference sequence). The CDR3 extends over 14 amino acids.

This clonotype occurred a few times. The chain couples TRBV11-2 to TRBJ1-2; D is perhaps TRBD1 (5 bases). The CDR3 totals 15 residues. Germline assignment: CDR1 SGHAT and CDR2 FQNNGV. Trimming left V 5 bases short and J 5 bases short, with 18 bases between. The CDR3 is CASSQSREGPYGYTF. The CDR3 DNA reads TGTGCCAGCAGCCAAAGTAGGGAGGGACCTTATGGCTACACCTTC. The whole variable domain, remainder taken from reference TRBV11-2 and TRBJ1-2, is EAGVAQSPRYKIIEKRQSVAFWCNPISGHATLYWYQQILGQGPKLLIQFQNNGVVDDSQLPKDRFSAERLKGVDSTLKIQPAKLEDSAVYLCASSQSREGPYGYTFGSGTRLTVV.

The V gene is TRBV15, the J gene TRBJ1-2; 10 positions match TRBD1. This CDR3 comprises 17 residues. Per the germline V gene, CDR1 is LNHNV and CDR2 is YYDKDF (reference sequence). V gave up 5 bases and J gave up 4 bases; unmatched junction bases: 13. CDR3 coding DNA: TGTGCCACCAGCTTGACGGGACAGGGGATTGTGGGCTATGGCTACACCTTC. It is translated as CATSLTGQGIVGYGYTF.

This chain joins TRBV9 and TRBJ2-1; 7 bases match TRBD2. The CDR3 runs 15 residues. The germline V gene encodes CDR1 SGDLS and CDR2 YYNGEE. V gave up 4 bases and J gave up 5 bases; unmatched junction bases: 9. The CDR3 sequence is CASSPGGTRDNEQFF. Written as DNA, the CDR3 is TGTGCCAGCAGCCCGGGGGGTACGCGGGACAATGAGCAGTTCTTC.

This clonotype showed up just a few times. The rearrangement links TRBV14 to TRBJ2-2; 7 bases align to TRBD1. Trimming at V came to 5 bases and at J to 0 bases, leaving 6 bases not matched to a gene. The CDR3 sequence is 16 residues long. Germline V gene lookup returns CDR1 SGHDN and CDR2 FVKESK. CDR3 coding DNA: TGTGCCAGCAGCTACAGGGGACACTCGAACACCGGGGAGCTGTTTTTT. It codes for CASSYRGHSNTGELFF.

This chain's CDR3 is CSAIQDFPYEQYV. The CDR3, as DNA: TGCAGTGCTATACAGGATTTCCCCTACGAGCAGTACGTC. The chain recombines TRBV20-1 with TRBJ2-7, with D tentatively TRBD1 (5 bases). V lost 4 bases, J lost 2 bases, and 12 bases lay in between. The CDR3 is 13 residues long. Germline assignment: CDR1 DFQATT and CDR2 SNEGSKA (reference sequence).

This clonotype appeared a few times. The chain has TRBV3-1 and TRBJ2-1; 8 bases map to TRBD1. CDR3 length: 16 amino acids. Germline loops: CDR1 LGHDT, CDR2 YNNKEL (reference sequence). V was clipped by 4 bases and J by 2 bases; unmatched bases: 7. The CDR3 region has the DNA TGTGCCAGCAGCCCACACCCAGGGGGCACCTACAATGAGCAGTTCTTC. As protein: CASSPHPGGTYNEQFF.

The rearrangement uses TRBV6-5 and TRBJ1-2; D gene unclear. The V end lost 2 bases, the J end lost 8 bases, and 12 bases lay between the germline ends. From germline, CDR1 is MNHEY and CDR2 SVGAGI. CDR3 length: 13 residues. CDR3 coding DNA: TGTGCCAGCAGTTACGGTAGGGTGGACGGCTACACCTTC. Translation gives CASSYGRVDGYTF.

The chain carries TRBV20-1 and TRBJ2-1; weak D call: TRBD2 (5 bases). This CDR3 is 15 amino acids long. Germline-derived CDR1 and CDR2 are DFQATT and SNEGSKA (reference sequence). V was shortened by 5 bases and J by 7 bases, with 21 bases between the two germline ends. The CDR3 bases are TGCAGTGCTGAGGGTGAGACTGGCGCAATTAATGAGCAGTTCTTC. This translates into CSAEGETGAINEQFF.

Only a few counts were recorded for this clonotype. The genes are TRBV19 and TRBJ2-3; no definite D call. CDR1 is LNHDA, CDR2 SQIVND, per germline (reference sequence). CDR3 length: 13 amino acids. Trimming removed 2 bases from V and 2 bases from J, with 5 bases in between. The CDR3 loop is CASSIRVTDTQYF. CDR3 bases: TGTGCCAGTAGTATAAGGGTCACAGATACGCAGTATTTT.

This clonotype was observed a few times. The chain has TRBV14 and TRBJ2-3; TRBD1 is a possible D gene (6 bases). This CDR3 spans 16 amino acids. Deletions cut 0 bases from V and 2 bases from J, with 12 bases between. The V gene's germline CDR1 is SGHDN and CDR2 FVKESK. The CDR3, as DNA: TGTGCCAGCAGCCAAGAAACTGGGGACACCACAGATACGCAGTATTTT. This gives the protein CASSQETGDTTDTQYF.

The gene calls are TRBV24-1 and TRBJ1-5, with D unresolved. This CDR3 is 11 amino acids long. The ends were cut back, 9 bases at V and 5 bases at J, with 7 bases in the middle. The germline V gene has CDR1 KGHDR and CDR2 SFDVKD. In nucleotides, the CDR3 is TGTGCCACCCCCCGGCATCAGCCCCAGCATTTT. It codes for CATPRHQPQHF.

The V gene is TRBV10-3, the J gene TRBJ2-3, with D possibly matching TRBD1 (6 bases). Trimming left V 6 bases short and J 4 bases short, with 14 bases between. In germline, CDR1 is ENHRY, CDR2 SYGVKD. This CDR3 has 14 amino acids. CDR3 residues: CAIRTSSGADTQYF. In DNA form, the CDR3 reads TGTGCCATCAGGACCTCCTCAGGGGCAGATACGCAGTATTTT.

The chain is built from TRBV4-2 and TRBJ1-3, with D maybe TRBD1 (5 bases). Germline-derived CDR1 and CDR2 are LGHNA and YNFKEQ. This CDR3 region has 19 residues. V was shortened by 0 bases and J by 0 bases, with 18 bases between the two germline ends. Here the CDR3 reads CASSQEEGFDILSGNTIYF. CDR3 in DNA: TGTGCCAGCAGCCAAGAAGAGGGGTTCGACATTCTCTCTGGAAACACCATATATTTT.

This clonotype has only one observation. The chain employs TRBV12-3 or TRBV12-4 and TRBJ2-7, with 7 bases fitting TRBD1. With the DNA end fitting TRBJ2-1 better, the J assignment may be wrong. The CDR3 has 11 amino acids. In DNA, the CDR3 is TGTGCCATAGGGGGCTACTACGAGCAGTTCTTC. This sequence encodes CAIGGYYEQFF.

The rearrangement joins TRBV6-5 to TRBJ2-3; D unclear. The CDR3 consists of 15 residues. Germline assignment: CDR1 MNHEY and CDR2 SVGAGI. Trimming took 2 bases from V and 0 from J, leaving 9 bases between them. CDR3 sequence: CASSYATSSTDTQYF. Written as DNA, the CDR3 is TGTGCCAGCAGTTACGCTACGTCTAGCACAGATACGCAGTATTTT.

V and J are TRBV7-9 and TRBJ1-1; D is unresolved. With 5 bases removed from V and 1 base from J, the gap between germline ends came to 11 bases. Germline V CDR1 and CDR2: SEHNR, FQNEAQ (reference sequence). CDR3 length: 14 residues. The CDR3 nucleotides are TGTGCCAGCAGCGCCTCATGGGCGAACACTGAAGCTTTCTTT. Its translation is CASSASWANTEAFF.

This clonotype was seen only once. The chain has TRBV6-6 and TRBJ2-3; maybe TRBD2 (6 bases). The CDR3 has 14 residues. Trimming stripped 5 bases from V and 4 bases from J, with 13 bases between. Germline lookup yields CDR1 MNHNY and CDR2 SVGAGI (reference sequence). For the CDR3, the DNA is TGTGCCAGCAGTCTACGGGGGATCGCAGATACGCAGTATTTT. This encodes CASSLRGIADTQYF.